This is a list of T cell receptor beta chains from one sample in a study of blood T cell repertoires in COVID-19. The method was immunoSEQ multiplex PCR; TCRdb's version includes in-frame clones alone and lacks a portion of them. The sample carries around 52,000 clones, about nine tenths recorded once. Sequencing used peripheral blood. Source of these receptors: an elderly woman with COVID-19, enrolled during active disease. Both conserved end residues are part of each CDR3. The D gene is left open where the match is weak. Size tells how often a clone was seen (once, few, many) or the class of an expanded clone, and some rows leave it out.

CDR3 DNA	CDR3 protein	J gene	D gene	V gene	CDR3 length	clone size
TGTGCCAGCAGCTTAAACTTAGCGGGGGGGCCCGGGGAGCTGTTTTTT	CASSLNLAGGPGELFF	TRBJ2-2	TRBD2	TRBV7-2	16	.
TGTGCCAGCAGCTCCGGGACTAGCGGGGGGACCTTCACAGATACGCAGTATTTT	CASSSGTSGGTFTDTQYF	TRBJ2-3	TRBD2	TRBV7-2	18	.
TGTGCCAGCAGTTACGGGGGGATCCAAGAGACCCAGTACTTC	CASSYGGIQETQYF	TRBJ2-5	.	TRBV6-5	14	.
TGTGCCAGCAGCTTAGAGCGAAATCAGCCCCAGCATTTT	CASSLERNQPQHF	TRBJ1-5	.	TRBV7-2	13	.
TGTGCCAGCAGCTTCGGAGGGAGCACTGAAGCTTTCTTT	CASSFGGSTEAFF	TRBJ1-1	.	TRBV7-9	13	.
TGTGCCAGCAGCCCCGAGGGGCGGGGGGGCCTTACCGAGCAGTACTTC	CASSPEGRGGLTEQYF	TRBJ2-7	TRBD2	TRBV6-6	16	.
TGTGCCAGCAGTTACACTAACTATGGCTACACCTTC	CASSYTNYGYTF	TRBJ1-2	.	TRBV12-3/TRBV12-4	12	few
TGTGCCAGCAGCCGATTCCTAGCGGGGGGGTTTTCCCATGAGCAGTTCTTC	CASSRFLAGGFSHEQFF	TRBJ2-1	TRBD2	TRBV11-2	17	.
TGCGCCAGCAGCTTGATGGGTGACAGGGAGACCCAGTACTTC	CASSLMGDRETQYF	TRBJ2-5	.	TRBV5-1	14	.
TGTGCCAGCAGCCAATGGGACAGGGGGACCTACGAGCAGTACTTC	CASSQWDRGTYEQYF	TRBJ2-7	TRBD1	TRBV3-1/TRBV3-2	15	.
TGCGCCAGCAGCAGACCAACCGGGACAGCAGGCGATGAGCAGTTCTTC	CASSRPTGTAGDEQFF	TRBJ2-1	TRBD1	TRBV5-1	16	.
TGTGCCAGCAGTAAGGGACAGGGTACTTACGGCTACACCTTC	CASSKGQGTYGYTF	TRBJ1-2	TRBD1	TRBV25-1	14	.
TGTGCCAGCAGTTACTCGAGTCCGGGAAAAGGCTATGGCTACACCTTC	CASSYSSPGKGYGYTF	TRBJ1-2	.	TRBV6-2/TRBV6-3	16	.
TGTGCCAGCAGTTACCCCTCCCAGGGGAACTATGGCTACACCTTC	CASSYPSQGNYGYTF	TRBJ1-2	.	TRBV6-6	15	.
TGTGCCAGCAGTGAGACAGGGAATCCCTACGAGCAGTACTTC	CASSETGNPYEQYF	TRBJ2-7	TRBD1	TRBV6-4	14	.
TGTGCCAGCTCACCACCGGGACAGTACAATGAGCAGTTCTTC	CASSPPGQYNEQFF	TRBJ2-1	TRBD1	TRBV18	14	.
TGTGCCAGCAGTTTTCAGGGGCCAACAGGGGTCAATTCACCCCTCCACTTT	CASSFQGPTGVNSPLHF	TRBJ1-6	TRBD1	TRBV27	17	.
TGCGCCAGCAGCCCTCTGGGACAGGCCTACGAGCAGTACTTC	CASSPLGQAYEQYF	TRBJ2-7	TRBD1	TRBV5-1	14	.
TGTGCCAGCAGCTGGACCGGGACTAGCGCAACCTACGAGCAGTACTTC	CASSWTGTSATYEQYF	TRBJ2-7	TRBD2	TRBV7-6	16	.
TGTGCCAGCAGCCAAGCATCCGCCAAAAACATTCAGTACTTC	CASSQASAKNIQYF	TRBJ2-4	.	TRBV14	14	.
TGCGCCAGCAGCTCCCAGGGCGGGAACACTGAAGCTTTCTTT	CASSSQGGNTEAFF	TRBJ1-1	.	TRBV5-1	14	few
TGTGCCAGCAGTGACGAGTATAACAATCAGCCCCAGCATTTT	CASSDEYNNQPQHF	TRBJ1-5	.	TRBV2	14	.
TGTGCCAGCAGCCCCGGGACAGGGTTTGATCAGCCCCAGCATTTT	CASSPGTGFDQPQHF	TRBJ1-5	TRBD1	TRBV5-6	15	.
TGCGCCAGCAGCTTGGGACAGGCCACAGATACGCAGTATTTT	CASSLGQATDTQYF	TRBJ2-3	.	TRBV5-1	14	.
TGTGCCAGCGGTAGGACAGGGGGGATAGGTTTGGTTGGCTACACCTTC	CASGRTGGIGLVGYTF	TRBJ1-2	TRBD1	TRBV27	16	.
TGTGCCAGCAGCGGGACAAAGAACACTGAAGCTTTCTTT	CASSGTKNTEAFF	TRBJ1-1	.	TRBV5-6	13	.
TGTGCCAGCAGCCCCGGTAGGGAGGGAGCTTTCTTT	CASSPGREGAFF	TRBJ1-1	.	TRBV13	12	once
TGTGCCAGCTCACTGTACGGGCCCGGGACAGGGATCTTCTATGGCTACACCTTC	CASSLYGPGTGIFYGYTF	TRBJ1-2	TRBD1	TRBV18	18	.
TGCGCCAGCAGCTCCGCGGCTACTAGCACAGATACGCAGTATTTT	CASSSAATSTDTQYF	TRBJ2-3	.	TRBV5-1	15	.
TGTGCCAGCAGCTTAGATCCCAACTTCCAGGGGATTGAGCAGTTCTTC	CASSLDPNFQGIEQFF	TRBJ2-1	.	TRBV11-2	16	.
TGTGCCAGCAGCGAGACTAGCGGGGCGGACAATGAGCAGTTCTTC	CASSETSGADNEQFF	TRBJ2-1	TRBD2	TRBV7-9	15	.
TGTGCTAGTGGTTTTGTACTAGGGGGTGAAGCTTTCTTT	CASGFVLGGEAFF	TRBJ1-1	.	TRBV12-5	13	few
TGTGCCATCAGTGATAACAGGATGAACACCGGGGAGCTGTTTTTT	CAISDNRMNTGELFF	TRBJ2-2	.	TRBV10-3	15	once
TGTGCCAGCAGGCGAGGACAGGGTCTTCAGCCCCAGCATTTT	CASRRGQGLQPQHF	TRBJ1-5	TRBD1	TRBV6-5	14	few
TGCGCCAGCAGCTTGAGTCAGGGTGGTTTTGAAGCTTTCTTT	CASSLSQGGFEAFF	TRBJ1-1	.	TRBV5-1	14	.
TGTGCCTGGCGAAGACCGGGGATCCCTAACACTGAAGCTTTCTTT	CAWRRPGIPNTEAFF	TRBJ1-1	.	TRBV30	15	.
TGTGCTAGTGGCACCGAAGGACTAGCTACGGTGGGTGAGCAGTTCTTC	CASGTEGLATVGEQFF	TRBJ2-1	TRBD2	TRBV12-5	16	.
TGTGCCAGCAGCTCCCGACTAGCGGGTGGGAGCACAGATACGCAGTATTTT	CASSSRLAGGSTDTQYF	TRBJ2-3	TRBD2	TRBV3-1/TRBV3-2	17	.
TGTGCCATCAGTAGACAGGGGTCCTCTGGAAACACCATATATTTT	CAISRQGSSGNTIYF	TRBJ1-3	TRBD1	TRBV10-3	15	.
TGTGCCAGCAGCTTAGTGGTAGAGGAGACCCAGTACTTC	CASSLVVEETQYF	TRBJ2-5	.	TRBV13	13	.
TGTGCCAGCAGCCCCGAGGGAGGGAGGACCGGGGAGCTGTTTTTT	CASSPEGGRTGELFF	TRBJ2-2	TRBD2	TRBV5-4	15	.
TGCGCCAGCAGCTCGGGGGGCGCGGGGACTGAAGCTTTCTTT	CASSSGGAGTEAFF	TRBJ1-1	.	TRBV5-1	14	.
TGTGCCAGCAGTCAGGGCCCCTACGAGCAGTACTTC	CASSQGPYEQYF	TRBJ2-7	.	TRBV6-5	12	.
TGTGCCTGGAGCGGGATGGTGGGTAATTCACCCCTCCACTTT	CAWSGMVGNSPLHF	TRBJ1-6	.	TRBV30	14	once
TGTGCCAGCTCACCGACGGCCGGGGGCTCTGGGGCCAACGTCCTGACTTTC	CASSPTAGGSGANVLTF	TRBJ2-6	.	TRBV18	17	.
TGTGCCTGGAGTGTAAGATGGGACAGGGATGGCGAGCAGTTCTTC	CAWSVRWDRDGEQFF	TRBJ2-1	TRBD1	TRBV30	15	.
TGTGCCAGCAGCTTAGGATTAAGCGGAAACACCATATATTTT	CASSLGLSGNTIYF	TRBJ1-3	.	TRBV11-1	14	.
TGTGCCAGCAGTCTTCGACAGGGCAGCAATCAGCCCCAGCATTTT	CASSLRQGSNQPQHF	TRBJ1-5	TRBD1	TRBV27	15	.
TGTGCCAGCAGCTTTTACAGGGGGCAATCTGAAAAACTGTTTTTT	CASSFYRGQSEKLFF	TRBJ1-4	TRBD1	TRBV7-8	15	.
TGTGCCAGCAGCTGGACAGGAGCCTATAATTCACCCCTCCACTTT	CASSWTGAYNSPLHF	TRBJ1-6	TRBD1	TRBV7-8	15	.
TGTGCCTGGAGCCTACCATACCTGATGGGACAGAAGAACACTGAAGCTTTCTTT	CAWSLPYLMGQKNTEAFF	TRBJ1-1	TRBD1	TRBV30	18	.
TGTGCCAGCGGACAGGGGGTGGAAGGAAACACCATATATTTT	CASGQGVEGNTIYF	TRBJ1-3	TRBD1	TRBV6-6	14	.
TGTGCCAGTAGTAATCAGGGTAAAGATACGCAGTATTTT	CASSNQGKDTQYF	TRBJ2-3	.	TRBV19	13	.